The present T cell receptor beta chain was sequenced within a study of blood T cell repertoires in COVID-19. Across the study: Italy, Spain and the United States were the sources of the convalescent and acute COVID-19 samples.

Looked up from germline, CDR1 is MDHEN and CDR2 is SYDVKM. There are 16 residues in the CDR3. The V and J ends lost 4 bases and 10 bases respectively, with 20 bases between them. In the study's own analysis: Reference gene primer amplification in the assay estimated nucleated cell counts. Clones were sequenced by immunoSEQ multiplex PCR, and TCRdb holds only the in-frame ones, with some missing. V, J and clone size are taken as reported in that table, and D and trimming were inferred from the DNA itself. The sample has 250,000 or so clones; roughly nine tenths are singletons. The sequence was collected from a man aged 55 to 70 with acute or convalescent COVID-19. The chain combines TRBV28 with TRBJ1-6; D not certain. The specimen was peripheral blood. The CDR3: CASSSARKSGRSPLHF. As DNA, the CDR3 is TGTGCCAGCAGTTCAGCCCGCAAGTCGGGGAGGTCACCCCTCCACTTT.